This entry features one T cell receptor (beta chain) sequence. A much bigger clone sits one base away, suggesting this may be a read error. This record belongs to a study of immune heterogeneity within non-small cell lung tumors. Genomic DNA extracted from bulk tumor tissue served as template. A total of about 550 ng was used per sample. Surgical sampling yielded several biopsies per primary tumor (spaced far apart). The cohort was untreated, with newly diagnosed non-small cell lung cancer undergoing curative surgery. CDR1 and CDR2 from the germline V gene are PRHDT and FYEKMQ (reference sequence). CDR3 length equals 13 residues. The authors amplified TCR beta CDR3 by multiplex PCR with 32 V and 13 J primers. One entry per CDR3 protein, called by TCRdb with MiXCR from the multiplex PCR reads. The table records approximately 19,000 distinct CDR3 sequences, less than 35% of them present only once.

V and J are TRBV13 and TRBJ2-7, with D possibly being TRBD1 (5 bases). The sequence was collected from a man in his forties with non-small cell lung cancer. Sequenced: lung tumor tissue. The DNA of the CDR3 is TGTGCCAGCAGCTTAGGTGGCTGGGGCGAGCTGTACTTC. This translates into CASSLGGWGELYF.